This entry lists 26 T cell receptor beta chains sequenced from one sample in a study of spatial heterogeneity in lung cancer. The time point was: sample taken at primary tumor resection. TCRdb itself ran the 5' RACE reads through MiXCR, one entry per CDR3 protein. In the table there are about 6,100 distinct CDR3 sequences, around 12% of which are singletons. Sequenced here: lung tissue, sampled at surgery. The receptor source for this set is a human donor with early-stage non-small cell lung cancer.

This clonotype appeared many times. The library was prepared for alpha chains; this beta chain is a stray read, so its frequency means little. The V call is TRBV20-1, the J call TRBJ2-7; 7 bases line up with TRBD1. The CDR3 runs 14 residues. The V and J ends lost 5 bases and 3 bases, in that order; junction bases with no gene match: 10. Germline CDR1 is DFQATT and CDR2 is SNEGSKA (reference sequence). CDR3 residues: CSAGDSLSNYEQYF. The CDR3 nucleotides read TGCAGTGCTGGGGACAGCCTTTCAAACTACGAGCAGTACTTC.

The sample holds many counts of this clonotype. This beta chain is an off-target read within a library intended for alpha chains, so its frequency means little. The genes are TRBV24-1 and TRBJ2-5; D is possibly TRBD1 (6 bases). Germline lookup yields CDR1 KGHDR and CDR2 SFDVKD. The CDR3 has 16 amino acids. The V end lost 7 bases, the J end lost 5 bases, and 22 bases lay between the germline ends. The CDR3 here is CATSKTGTDLGETQYF. In DNA, the CDR3 is TGTGCCACCAGCAAGACAGGAACCGACCTAGGGGAGACCCAGTACTTC.

The table lists this clonotype with a few counts. Within a library made for alpha chains, this beta chain is off target, and its count is uninformative. This chain joins TRBV2 and TRBJ1-2, with D unresolved. V lost 2 bases and J lost 6, with 19 bases in between. Germline lookup yields CDR1 SNHLY and CDR2 FYNNEI. CDR3 length: 16 residues. The CDR3 DNA is TGTGCCAGCAGTGAATTCGTAGGCAGGCGAAGAGATGGCTACACCTTC. Translation gives CASSEFVGRRRDGYTF.

This clonotype is medium-sized within its sample. This beta chain was picked up by a library intended for alpha chains and is off target, so its count carries little meaning. This rearrangement joins TRBV21-1 to TRBJ2-1; TRBD2 is the table's D call, not checked against the DNA. TRBV21-1 is a recognized pseudogene. The CDR3 contains 16 residues. The CDR3 sequence is CASSRRTSGSHNEQFF. In DNA form, the CDR3 reads TGTGCCAGCAGTCGAAGAACTAGCGGGAGCCACAATGAGCAGTTCTTC.

This clonotype is deemed medium-sized. Since the library was made to target alpha chains, this beta chain is a stray read and its abundance is not meaningful. The rearrangement uses TRBV9 and TRBJ2-3, with 13 bases lining up with TRBD2. Germline-derived CDR1 and CDR2 are SGDLS and YYNGEE. The J segment lost 4 bases and the V segment lost 4 bases, leaving 6 bases of the junction unmatched. The CDR3 sequence is 16 residues long. CDR3 sequence: CASSTSGRASADTQYF. CDR3 in DNA: TGTGCCAGCAGCACTAGCGGGAGGGCCAGTGCAGATACGCAGTATTTT.

This clonotype has more than one count but fewer than ten. The library was built for alpha chains, so this beta chain is an off-target read and its size means little. The chain recombines TRBV28 with TRBJ2-6, with unresolved D. Germline loops: CDR1 MDHEN, CDR2 SYDVKM. The CDR3 extends over 14 amino acids. V lost 7 bases and J 0 bases, leaving 7 bases between the germline ends. This CDR3 reads CASTDPSGANVLTF. CDR3 sequence (DNA): TGTGCCAGCACAGACCCCTCTGGGGCCAACGTCCTGACTTTC.

The sample holds one count of this clonotype. The library was built for alpha chains, so this beta chain is an off-target read and its size means little. The chain has TRBV7-9 and TRBJ2-7; the D gene is possibly TRBD2 (6 bases). Germline loops: CDR1 SEHNR, CDR2 FQNEAQ (reference sequence). The CDR3 sequence is 13 residues long. Deletions cut 7 bases from V and 5 bases from J, with 15 bases between. The CDR3 nucleotides are TGTGCCAGCACCCGGGACTCCCGGGACGAGCAGTACTTC. Its translation: CASTRDSRDEQYF.

The table lists this clonotype with many counts. This beta chain is a stray sequence in a library constructed for alpha chains; its clone size is not meaningful. The chain recombines TRBV12-3 or TRBV12-4 with TRBJ2-6, with D hard to call. This CDR3 is built from 13 residues. V lost 4 bases, J lost 1 base, and 2 bases lay in between. The CDR3 loop reads CASSSSGANVLTF. In DNA form, the CDR3 reads TGTGCCAGCAGTTCTTCTGGGGCCAACGTCCTGACTTTC.

By its share, this clonotype is medium-sized. In a library made to pick up alpha chains, this beta chain is a stray read with a size that means little. This chain uses TRBV7-2 with TRBJ1-2, with 8 bases identical to TRBD1. From germline, CDR1 is SGHTA and CDR2 FQGNSA. V lost 7 bases, J lost 3 bases, and 10 bases stayed unmatched. The CDR3 consists of 15 residues. CDR3 in amino acids: CASILDRARDYGYTF. For the CDR3, the DNA is TGTGCCAGCATCCTGGACAGGGCCAGGGACTATGGCTACACCTTC.

This clonotype was observed at least ten times. This beta chain lies outside the target of a library built for alpha chains; its clone size means little. The chain is built from TRBV6-2 or TRBV6-3 and TRBJ2-7, with 9 bases matching TRBD2. Unmatched junction bases numbered 7, after V lost 5 bases and J lost 2 bases. Germline-derived CDR1 and CDR2 are MNHEY and SVGEGT. This CDR3 contains 15 residues. The CDR3 DNA sequence: TGTGCCAGCAGTACGGGACTAGCCGATGCCTACGAGCAGTACTTC. It is translated as CASSTGLADAYEQYF.

This clonotype was counted many times. This beta chain is off target for a library built for alpha chains, so its abundance means little. The genes are TRBV7-6 and TRBJ2-2, with D possibly being TRBD1 or TRBD2 (5 bases each). V lost 1 base and J 6 bases, leaving 15 bases between the germline ends. The germline gives CDR1 SGHVS, CDR2 FNYEAQ. The CDR3 covers 16 residues. The CDR3, as DNA: TGTGCCAGCAGCTTAGAAGTGGGGGAGTTCGCCGGGGAGCTGTTTTTT. This encodes CASSLEVGEFAGELFF.

This clonotype was found many times. Sequence at one end of the junction differs from germline and may be a read error. Within a library made for alpha chains, this beta chain is off target, and its count is uninformative. J is TRBJ2-1 and V is TRBV7-7; 8 nucleotides line up with TRBD2. CDR3 size: 14 residues. Per germline, CDR1 SSHAT and CDR2 FNYEAQ (reference sequence). CDR3 nucleotides: TGTGCTAGCAGCCGTAGCGGGATGCGAGGTGAGCAGTTCTTC. Protein sequence: CASSRSGMRGEQFF.

By sample share, this clonotype is medium-sized. The library was built for alpha chains, so this beta chain is an off-target read and its size means little. The chain couples TRBV7-2 to TRBJ1-1; the D is unclear. Trimming removed 5 bases at V and 1 base at J, with 8 bases between. Germline CDR1 reads SGHTA; CDR2 reads FQGNSA. The CDR3 runs 13 residues. CDR3 DNA: TGTGCCAGCAGCACACAAGAGAACACTGAAGCTTTCTTT. Translating gives CASSTQENTEAFF.

About this clonotype itself: This beta chain is a stray read from a library made for alpha chains; its abundance is not meaningful. J is TRBJ2-7 and V is TRBV2, with TRBD2 matching 7 bases. The CDR3 spans 15 residues. CDR1 and CDR2 from the germline V gene are SNHLY and FYNNEI. V was clipped by 8 bases and J by 6 bases; unmatched bases: 16. Here the CDR3 DNA reads TGTGCCAGCGTGGGGCTACCTAGCGGTCTGGGCGAGCAGTACTTC. Amino acids: CASVGLPSGLGEQYF.

This clonotype has a handful of counts. This beta chain came through as a stray read in a library set up for alpha chains, and its size says little. The chain couples TRBV6-5 to TRBJ2-2; D perhaps matches TRBD1 (6 bases). Trimming cost V 5 bases and J 4 bases, with 11 bases left between them. The CDR3 sequence is 14 residues long. Germline V gene sequence: CDR1 MNHEY, CDR2 SVGAGI. The CDR3 protein is CASSLPDSTGELFF. CDR3 nucleotides: TGTGCCAGCAGTCTCCCGGACAGCACCGGGGAGCTGTTTTTT.

Relative to its sample, this clonotype is medium-sized (0.01 to 0.1%). This beta chain is an unintended read in a library built for alpha chains; its size means little. The V call is TRBV19, the J call TRBJ1-5; D is undetermined. V lost 4 bases to trimming and J lost 4 bases, with 5 bases between them. This CDR3 region has 12 residues. Germline lookup yields CDR1 LNHDA and CDR2 SQIVND (reference sequence). The CDR3 coding sequence is TGTGCCAGTAGTAATCAGAATCAGCCCCAGCATTTT. It encodes CASSNQNQPQHF.

This clonotype was recorded many times. Since it is a stray read in a library aimed at alpha chains, this beta chain has a size that is not meaningful. V usage is TRBV5-1 and J usage is TRBJ1-1; possible D gene TRBD1, 5 bases. Germline CDR1 is SGHRS and CDR2 is YFSETQ. The CDR3 is 15 residues long. With 1 base removed from V and 2 bases from J, the gap between germline ends came to 12 bases. The CDR3 region has the DNA TGCGCCAGCAGCTTGTTGGTCGGGGGAAACACTGAAGCTTTCTTT. Translated: CASSLLVGGNTEAFF.

In this sample, this clonotype turned up many times. This beta chain slipped into a library made for alpha chains as a stray read, so its size is not meaningful. The V and J genes are TRBV6-2 or TRBV6-3 and TRBJ2-3; D possibly corresponds to TRBD2 (5 bases). Germline lookup yields CDR1 MNHEY and CDR2 SVGEGT. The CDR3 is 12 residues long. V was cut by 4 bases and J by 12 bases, with 14 bases left in between. The CDR3: CASSSGDTTQYF. CDR3 nucleotide sequence: TGTGCCAGCAGTTCCGGGGATACAACCCAGTATTTT.

This clonotype was picked up many times. The library was built for alpha chains, so this beta chain is an off-target read and its size means little. V is TRBV20-1 and J is TRBJ2-3; the D gene is possibly TRBD1 (5 bases). The CDR3 runs to 15 residues. The germline gives CDR1 DFQATT, CDR2 SNEGSKA (reference sequence). The V end lost 5 bases, the J end lost 4 bases, and 19 bases lay between the germline ends. The CDR3: CSAFHRSRLADTQYF. The CDR3, as DNA: TGCAGTGCTTTCCACAGGTCCCGGCTGGCAGATACGCAGTATTTT.

Ten or more counts support this clonotype. Since it is a stray read in a library aimed at alpha chains, this beta chain has a size that is not meaningful. The chain is built from TRBV7-9 and TRBJ1-1; D is ambiguous. Germline V gene lookup returns CDR1 SEHNR and CDR2 FQNEAQ (reference sequence). CDR3 length: 11 residues. Trimming removed 5 bases at V and 2 bases at J, with 3 bases between. The CDR3 sequence is CASSINTEAFF. DNA for the CDR3: TGTGCCAGCAGCATAAACACTGAAGCTTTCTTT. The complete variable domain, with remaining parts taken from reference TRBV7-9 and TRBJ1-1, reads DTGVSQNPRHKITKRGQNVTFRCDPISEHNRLYWYRQTLGQGPEFLTYFQNEAQLEKSRLLSDRFSAERPKGSFSTLEIQRTEQGDSAMYLCASSINTEAFFGQGTRLTVV.

This clonotype was recorded many times. For a library built for alpha chains, this beta chain is a stray read; little rests on its size. The gene calls are TRBV9 and TRBJ2-3, with 7 bases lining up with TRBD2. The CDR3 is 15 residues long. The germline gives CDR1 SGDLS, CDR2 YYNGEE. Trimming at V came to 0 bases and at J to 3 bases, leaving 4 bases not matched to a gene. The CDR3 bases are TGTGCCAGCAGCGTAGAGGCGGGAGAGACAGATACGCAGTATTTT. Its protein is CASSVEAGETDTQYF.

This clonotype was seen many times. Found in a library prepared for alpha chains, this beta chain is an off-target read, and its abundance has little meaning. The chain uses TRBV12-3 or TRBV12-4 and TRBJ2-3; 9 nucleotides agree with TRBD2. V lost 6 bases to trimming and J lost 5 bases; unmatched junction nucleotides: 9. This CDR3 has 15 residues. The CDR3 reads CASSFSGSRGDTQYF. The CDR3 DNA follows: TGTGCCAGCAGCTTTAGCGGGAGTAGGGGAGATACGCAGTATTTT.

By sample fraction, this clonotype is medium-sized. The size of this beta chain means little, since it is a stray read in a library made for alpha chains. The chain carries TRBV5-1 and TRBJ2-6, with D perhaps TRBD1 (6 bases). The CDR3 sequence is 18 residues long. Germline lookup yields CDR1 SGHRS and CDR2 YFSETQ. Deletions cut 0 bases from V and 0 bases from J, with 13 bases between. CDR3 sequence (DNA): TGCGCCAGCAGCTTGGTAGGACAGCTTAGCTCTGGGGCCAACGTCCTGACTTTC. Its translation is CASSLVGQLSSGANVLTF. Supplemented by reference TRBV5-1 and TRBJ2-6, the full variable domain reads KAGVTQTPRYLIKTRGQQVTLSCSPISGHRSVSWYQQTPGQGLQFLFEYFSETQRNKGNFPGRFSGRQFSNSRSEMNVSTLELGDSALYLCASSLVGQLSSGANVLTFGAGSRLTVL.

This clonotype was detected ten times or more. This beta chain is a stray read from a library made for alpha chains; its abundance is not meaningful. The rearrangement joins TRBV3-1 to TRBJ1-1; unclear D gene. The germline gives CDR1 LGHDT, CDR2 YNNKEL (reference sequence). This CDR3 contains 15 residues. V gave up 0 bases and J gave up 0 bases, with 8 bases separating them. CDR3 in amino acids: CASSQEGGLNTEAFF. In nucleotides, the CDR3 is TGTGCCAGCAGCCAAGAGGGCGGACTGAACACTGAAGCTTTCTTT.

About this clonotype: This beta chain slipped into a library made for alpha chains as a stray read, so its size is not meaningful. CDR3 bases: TGTGCCAGCTCCTGGACAGGGTTGAACACTGAAGCTTTCTTT. It encodes CASSWTGLNTEAFF. This chain connects TRBV19 to TRBJ1-1; 8 bases map to TRBD1. Germline V gene lookup returns CDR1 LNHDA and CDR2 SQIVND (reference sequence). Losses at the gene ends were 9 bases for V and 0 bases for J; bases not matched to a gene: 6. CDR3 length: 14 residues.

At least ten counts were recorded for this clonotype. This beta chain slipped into a library made for alpha chains as a stray read, so its size is not meaningful. V usage is TRBV12-5 and J usage is TRBJ2-5, with 9 positions matching TRBD2. CDR3 length equals 15 residues. V lost 6 bases to trimming and J lost 5 bases; unmatched junction nucleotides: 10. Germline loops: CDR1 LGHNT, CDR2 FRNRAP. The CDR3 region has the DNA TGTGCTAGTGGGGGCCAAGGACTAGCGCTTGAGACCCAGTACTTC. It translates to CASGGQGLALETQYF.